Listed below are T cell receptor beta chains from one sample, sequenced in a study of T cells in tuberculosis. TCRdb's copy holds only in-frame clones and misses some; the assay was immunoSEQ multiplex PCR. The sample has roughly 44,000 clones; about 95% are singletons. The sequenced sample was PBMCs. These receptors came from a donor between 5 and 29 years old with latent tuberculosis or without tuberculosis infection. Both conserved end residues are part of each CDR3. The order of the fields is CDR3 protein, CDR3 DNA, V gene, clone size, J gene, D gene. The D gene is left open where the match is weak. Some rows mark clone size as missing; the rest say once, few, many or name a class of expanded clone.

CDR3aa: CASSEAWRRLTDTQYF
CDR3nt: TGTGCCAGCAGTGAAGCGTGGCGGAGACTCACAGATACGCAGTATTTT
v_gene: TRBV6-1
abundance: -
j_gene: TRBJ2-3
d_gene: -

CDR3aa: CASSLDVYSYNEQFF
CDR3nt: TGTGCCAGCAGCTTAGATGTCTACTCCTACAATGAGCAGTTCTTC
v_gene: TRBV11-3
abundance: -
j_gene: TRBJ2-1
d_gene: -

CDR3aa: CASSQDYEKLFF
CDR3nt: TGTGCCAGCAGCCAAGACTATGAAAAACTGTTTTTT
v_gene: TRBV7-6
abundance: -
j_gene: TRBJ1-4
d_gene: -

CDR3aa: CASSSTELAQETQYF
CDR3nt: TGTGCCAGCAGCTCAACGGAACTAGCCCAAGAGACCCAGTACTTC
v_gene: TRBV7-9
abundance: -
j_gene: TRBJ2-5
d_gene: -

CDR3aa: CASSVGVLLLGSSGNTIYF
CDR3nt: TGTGCCAGCAGCGTAGGGGTTCTTTTACTCGGGAGCTCTGGAAACACCATATATTTT
v_gene: TRBV9
abundance: -
j_gene: TRBJ1-3
d_gene: -

CDR3aa: CASSLKNGGALDTQYF
CDR3nt: TGTGCCAGCAGCTTGAAAAATGGGGGGGCGCTTGATACGCAGTATTTT
v_gene: TRBV5-4
abundance: -
j_gene: TRBJ2-3
d_gene: -

CDR3aa: CASSGQDIYGYTF
CDR3nt: TGTGCCAGCAGCGGGCAGGACATCTATGGCTACACCTTC
v_gene: TRBV2
abundance: -
j_gene: TRBJ1-2
d_gene: -

CDR3aa: CASSVAIEAFF
CDR3nt: TGTGCCAGCAGCGTAGCTATTGAAGCTTTCTTT
v_gene: TRBV9
abundance: -
j_gene: TRBJ1-1
d_gene: -

CDR3aa: CASSLDFRGGVTATQYF
CDR3nt: TGTGCCAGCAGCTTAGATTTTCGGGGAGGTGTGACTGCGACGCAGTATTTT
v_gene: TRBV11-2
abundance: -
j_gene: TRBJ2-3
d_gene: -

CDR3aa: CASSLETGVTEAFF
CDR3nt: TGTGCCAGCAGCTTAGAGACAGGGGTTACTGAAGCTTTCTTT
v_gene: TRBV7-3
abundance: -
j_gene: TRBJ1-1
d_gene: TRBD1

CDR3aa: CASSFVRRVGELFF
CDR3nt: TGTGCCAGCAGTTTCGTCAGGAGGGTCGGGGAGCTGTTTTTT
v_gene: TRBV28
abundance: -
j_gene: TRBJ2-2
d_gene: -

CDR3aa: CAWSVGGRWQPQHF
CDR3nt: TGTGCCTGGAGTGTCGGGGGGAGGTGGCAGCCCCAGCATTTT
v_gene: TRBV30
abundance: -
j_gene: TRBJ1-5
d_gene: -

CDR3aa: CSVEDRVTEAFF
CDR3nt: TGCAGCGTTGAGGACAGGGTAACTGAAGCTTTCTTT
v_gene: TRBV29-1
abundance: -
j_gene: TRBJ1-1
d_gene: TRBD1

CDR3aa: CASSLGQGRNTIYF
CDR3nt: TGTGCCAGCAGCCTAGGACAGGGAAGAAACACCATATATTTT
v_gene: TRBV5-6
abundance: -
j_gene: TRBJ1-3
d_gene: TRBD1

CDR3aa: CASASGGGGRTIYF
CDR3nt: TGTGCCAGCGCTTCAGGCGGGGGGGGGCGCACCATATATTTT
v_gene: TRBV6-1
abundance: -
j_gene: TRBJ1-3
d_gene: -

CDR3aa: CASSLDGRSSYNEQFF
CDR3nt: TGTGCCAGCAGCTTAGATGGCAGAAGCTCCTACAATGAGCAGTTCTTC
v_gene: TRBV11-2
abundance: -
j_gene: TRBJ2-1
d_gene: -

CDR3aa: CASSFHLAILTYEQYF
CDR3nt: TGTGCCAGCAGTTTCCATTTAGCGATTCTAACCTACGAGCAGTACTTC
v_gene: TRBV28
abundance: -
j_gene: TRBJ2-7
d_gene: -

CDR3aa: CASFTQGADANTQYF
CDR3nt: TGTGCCAGCTTTACACAGGGGGCGGATGCGAATACGCAGTATTTT
v_gene: TRBV28
abundance: -
j_gene: TRBJ2-3
d_gene: TRBD1

CDR3aa: CASSPGVGSSYEQYF
CDR3nt: TGTGCCAGCAGCCCAGGGGTTGGAAGCTCCTACGAGCAGTACTTC
v_gene: TRBV9
abundance: -
j_gene: TRBJ2-7
d_gene: -

CDR3aa: CASSERGTASFQETQYF
CDR3nt: TGTGCCAGCAGTGAAAGAGGGACAGCAAGTTTCCAAGAGACCCAGTACTTC
v_gene: TRBV6-1
abundance: once
j_gene: TRBJ2-5
d_gene: TRBD1

CDR3aa: CASSITWSTGGLIDYGYTF
CDR3nt: TGTGCCAGTAGTATAACGTGGTCGACAGGGGGCTTGATAGACTATGGCTACACCTTC
v_gene: TRBV19
abundance: -
j_gene: TRBJ1-2
d_gene: TRBD1

CDR3aa: CASIGRLSGKQYF
CDR3nt: TGTGCCAGCATTGGTCGCCTTTCCGGTAAGCAGTACTTC
v_gene: TRBV28
abundance: -
j_gene: TRBJ2-7
d_gene: -

CDR3aa: CASSSLRRVTEAFF
CDR3nt: TGTGCCAGCAGCTCGCTCCGCCGGGTCACTGAAGCTTTCTTT
v_gene: TRBV5-4
abundance: -
j_gene: TRBJ1-1
d_gene: -

CDR3aa: CASSPLASGIYEQYF
CDR3nt: TGTGCCAGCAGCCCCCTAGCTAGCGGGATTTACGAGCAGTACTTC
v_gene: TRBV5-6
abundance: -
j_gene: TRBJ2-7
d_gene: TRBD2

CDR3aa: CASRRQGDTGELFF
CDR3nt: TGCGCCAGCAGGAGGCAGGGGGACACCGGGGAGCTGTTTTTT
v_gene: TRBV5-1
abundance: -
j_gene: TRBJ2-2
d_gene: TRBD1

CDR3aa: CAWSVESAFF
CDR3nt: TGTGCCTGGAGTGTGGAGTCAGCTTTCTTT
v_gene: TRBV30
abundance: -
j_gene: TRBJ1-1
d_gene: -

CDR3aa: CASSPGTPSSYNEQFF
CDR3nt: TGTGCCAGCTCTCCCGGGACACCGAGCTCCTACAATGAGCAGTTCTTC
v_gene: TRBV18
abundance: -
j_gene: TRBJ2-1
d_gene: -

CDR3aa: CSVDDSMNTEAFF
CDR3nt: TGCAGCGTTGATGACAGCATGAACACTGAAGCTTTCTTT
v_gene: TRBV29-1
abundance: -
j_gene: TRBJ1-1
d_gene: -

CDR3aa: CASSFYGGYGNTIYF
CDR3nt: TGTGCCAGTAGTTTTTACGGAGGGTACGGAAACACCATATATTTT
v_gene: TRBV19
abundance: -
j_gene: TRBJ1-3
d_gene: -